These 9 T cell receptor beta chains share one sample of origin, sequenced in a study of metastatic and nonmetastatic thyroid tumors. TCRdb reanalyzed the PCR reads via MiXCR. In the table there are about 92,000 clones, about 16% of which are singletons. Treatment of any kind had been given to no patient before thyroid surgery. What was sequenced was blood. The receptor source for this set is a female donor with papillary thyroid cancer or a benign thyroid nodule (not recorded which). Some clones in this sample may be carry-over from other donors' samples.

This clone was seen many times. The chain recombines TRBV5-6 with TRBJ1-6, with D maybe TRBD1 (5 bases). The V gene lost 2 bases and the J gene lost 8 bases, with 14 bases spanning the gap. Germline V gene lookup returns CDR1 SGHDT and CDR2 YYEEEE. The CDR3 length is 15 residues. CDR3 DNA: TGTGCCAGCAGCTTAGCGGGGGTTCGAGATTCACCCCTCCACTTT. It yields the protein CASSLAGVRDSPLHF.

This clone was detected ten times or more. The chain links TRBV4-1 to TRBJ1-2; D possibly corresponds to TRBD1 (5 bases). The germline V gene encodes CDR1 MGHRA and CDR2 YSYEKL. V was shortened by 1 base and J by 6 bases, with 12 bases between the two germline ends. The CDR3 is 14 residues long. The CDR3 sequence is CASSQAPWGDGYTF. For the CDR3, the DNA is TGCGCCAGCAGCCAAGCCCCGTGGGGGGATGGCTACACCTTC.

This clone was seen many times. The chain employs TRBV19 and TRBJ2-6; 9 positions agree with TRBD1. Germline CDR1 is LNHDA and CDR2 is SQIVND (reference sequence). The trim removed 4 bases at V and 3 bases at J, leaving 10 bases unmatched. This CDR3 is built from 18 residues. In DNA, the CDR3 is TGTGCCAGTAGTAAAGTCACAGGGGGCGCGAATGGGGCCAACGTCCTGACTTTC. It yields the protein CASSKVTGGANGANVLTF. The complete variable domain, with remaining parts taken from reference TRBV19 and TRBJ2-6, reads DGGITQSPKYLFRKEGQNVTLSCEQNLNHDAMYWYRQDPGQGLRLIYYSQIVNDFQKGDIAEGYSVSREKKESFPLTVTSAQKNPTAFYLCASSKVTGGANGANVLTFGAGSRLTVL.

This clone was observed at least ten times. This chain links TRBV20-1 with TRBJ1-5; the D is unclear. Germline assignment: CDR1 DFQATT and CDR2 SNEGSKA (reference sequence). V was pared by 4 bases and J by 1 base, with 17 bases between. This CDR3 spans 16 amino acids. As DNA, the CDR3 is TGCAGTGCTACCCGACCCTACGATAGGAGCAATCAGCCCCAGCATTTT. This encodes CSATRPYDRSNQPQHF.

This clone occurred many times. This chain uses TRBV28 with TRBJ1-2; 8 nucleotides align to TRBD1. The CDR3 consists of 14 residues. Unmatched junction bases numbered 9, after V lost 6 bases and J lost 6 bases. Germline lookup yields CDR1 MDHEN and CDR2 SYDVKM. Here the CDR3 reads CASRRTGLYHGYTF. The CDR3 nucleotides are TGTGCCAGCAGGCGGACAGGGCTCTACCATGGCTACACCTTC.

This clone was counted many times. The chain joins TRBV24-1 to TRBJ2-1; 9 bases agree with TRBD2. This CDR3 contains 14 residues. Germline V gene data show CDR1 as KGHDR and CDR2 as SFDVKD. V trimming: 7 bases; J trimming: 10 bases; junction bases outside the gene matches: 10. The CDR3 region has the DNA TGTGCCACCAGCCTAAGCGGGGGGCGGGGGGAGCAGTTCTTC. Its translation is CATSLSGGRGEQFF.

This clone was recorded many times. One junction end does not reproduce the germline sequence, and a read error may be involved. The gene calls are TRBV7-2 and TRBJ2-5, with D maybe TRBD2 (5 bases). CDR3 size: 17 residues. In germline, CDR1 is SGHTA, CDR2 FQGNSA. CDR3 residues: CVSSHYPRGPPGETQYF. The CDR3 nucleotides read TGTGTCAGCAGCCATTACCCGAGAGGCCCACCGGGGGAGACCCAGTACTTC.

The chain combines TRBV20-1 with TRBJ2-7; D is possibly TRBD1 (5 bases). Between the trimmed V and J ends, which lost 2 bases and 3 bases, there was a span of 26 bases. Germline CDR1 DFQATT, CDR2 SNEGSKA (reference sequence). This CDR3 comprises 18 residues. DNA for the CDR3: TGCAGTGCTAGATCCCTAGGAACTCAGGGAAAGCAAATCTACGAGCAGTACTTC. Its protein is CSARSLGTQGKQIYEQYF.

This clone was counted between two and nine times. CDR3 sequence: CASTGLFQETQYF. The CDR3 bases are TGTGCCAGCACTGGACTATTCCAAGAGACCCAGTACTTC. The gene calls are TRBV27 and TRBJ2-5, with D tentatively TRBD2 (6 bases). Germline V gene data show CDR1 as MNHEY and CDR2 as SMNVEV (reference sequence). The V and J ends lost 7 bases and 1 base respectively, with 10 bases between them. This CDR3 has 13 amino acids.